This T cell receptor (beta chain) emerged from a study of T cell changes during pregnancy in multiple sclerosis. The germline gives CDR1 SGDLS, CDR2 YYNGEE. V lost 1 base to trimming and J lost 15 bases; unmatched junction nucleotides: 6. This CDR3 region has 12 residues. The data were produced by immunoSEQ multiplex PCR, yet TCRdb's version contains in-frame clones alone and is incomplete. Of more than 30,000 clones detected, just under 95% appear once; the ten largest clones hold around 8%. This sequence joins TRBV9 and TRBJ2-1; 8 positions agree with TRBD1. The clonotype was recovered from a female donor with multiple sclerosis, enrolled in a pregnancy study. Sequencing was performed on CD8+ T cells from peripheral blood mononuclear cells, taken in the third trimester of pregnancy. CDR3 sequence reads: CASSVQPGQVFF. In DNA, the CDR3 is TGTGCCAGCAGCGTACAGCCGGGACAGGTGTTCTTC. The variable domain in full, with the rest retrieved from reference TRBV9 and TRBJ2-1, is DSGVTQTPKHLITATGQRVTLRCSPRSGDLSVYWYQQSLDQGLQFLIQYYNGEERAKGNILERFSAQQFPDLHSELNLSSLELGDSALYFCASSVQPGQVFFGPGTRLTVL.